A single sample is the source of the 24 T cell receptor beta chains below, sequenced in a study of tumor-infiltrating lymphocytes in primary liver carcinoma. Bulk tissue was left unsorted, and RNA and DNA were co-extracted from 20-30 mg of it. Making TCR beta cDNA involved 400 to 600 ng total RNA and a constant-region primer. A slightly modified ARM-PCR protocol with three nested multiplex PCR rounds produced these TCR beta libraries. Use of TRBV1-TRBV30 forward primers with a C-beta reverse primer characterized the first two PCR rounds, which lasted around 9 cycles each. One entry per CDR3 protein, called by TCRdb with MiXCR from the multiplex PCR reads. Of about 48,000 distinct CDR3 sequences listed, around three quarters are singletons. The sample comprised liver tumor tissue from sampling region 3. This sample's subset: tumor region T3, left-lateral pole. Receptor source: a man aged 40-55 years with primary liver carcinoma and hepatitis B virus infection.

As for this clonotype: This may come from a read error, since a much larger clone is one base off. This sequence joins TRBV7-9 and TRBJ2-7; 7 bases align to TRBD2. The V gene's germline CDR1 is SEHNR and CDR2 FQNEAQ (reference sequence). The CDR3 extends over 16 amino acids. The CDR3 is CVSSPSSGRESGEQYF. CDR3 nucleotides: TGTGTCAGCAGCCCTAGCTCAGGGCGGGAGTCGGGGGAGCAGTACTTC.

The V call is TRBV12-3 or TRBV12-4, the J call TRBJ2-7; a possible D gene is TRBD2 (5 bases). The CDR3 is 14 residues long. The CDR3 loop reads CVRSTQNGAYEQYF. CDR3 sequence (DNA): TGTGTCAGAAGTACCCAAAACGGGGCCTACGAGCAGTACTTC.

With respect to this clonotype: Relative to the germline gene, one junction end is altered; a read error may explain this. The V call is TRBV6-5, the J call TRBJ2-1; D might be TRBD1 or TRBD2, each matching 5 bases. The CDR3 spans 13 residues. Germline V CDR1 and CDR2: MNHEY, SVGAGI. CDR3 sequence: CASSTRGVNEQVF. CDR3 bases: TGTGCTAGCAGTACCCGGGGCGTCAATGAGCAGGTCTTC.

As regards this clonotype: Given a much more abundant clone one base away, this may be a read error. This chain's CDR3 is CASSELTDTQHF. CDR3 nucleotide sequence: TGTGCCAGCAGTGAACTGACAGATACGCAGCATTTT. The rearrangement links TRBV2 to TRBJ2-3; D possibly corresponds to TRBD1 (5 bases). The J call is doubtful: the DNA matches TRBJ1-5 better. Looked up from germline, CDR1 is SNHLY and CDR2 is FYNNEI. The CDR3 is 12 amino acids.

Of note for this clonotype: A read error may be the cause here, since a much bigger clone is one base away. The chain carries TRBV28 and TRBJ2-7; 14 bases are a match to TRBD2. Germline V CDR1 and CDR2: MDHEN, SYDVKM. With 4 bases clipped from V and 3 bases from J, the junction kept 5 bases outside the gene matches. CDR3 size: 16 residues. In DNA, the CDR3 is TGTGCCAGCAGTTCCTCGGGACTAGCGGGAGTCTACGAGCAGTACTTC. Its translation is CASSSSGLAGVYEQYF.

A word on this clonotype: The junction departs from germline at one end; a sequencing error may be responsible. This chain links TRBV6-1 with TRBJ1-5; D might be TRBD2 (7 bases). The J call may be in error: the DNA end matches TRBJ2-3 better. From germline, CDR1 is MNHNS and CDR2 SASEGT. This CDR3 is 13 amino acids long. The CDR3 sequence is CASSQQGGQPQYF. The DNA of the CDR3 is TGTGCTAGCAGCCAACAGGGAGGGCAGCCCCAGTATTTT.

This chain joins TRBV12-3 or TRBV12-4 and TRBJ2-7; 10 nucleotides match TRBD2. J was trimmed by 10 bases and V by 7 bases; bases with no gene match: 10. This CDR3 has 13 residues. In DNA, the CDR3 is TGTGCCAGCAACCAACTAGCGGGATACAAACAGTACTTC. It is translated as CASNQLAGYKQYF.

To note about this clonotype: Sequence at one end of the junction differs from germline and may be a read error. This chain connects TRBV6-5 to TRBJ2-1; 11 bases map to TRBD2. Germline V gene lookup returns CDR1 MNHEY and CDR2 SVGAGI. This CDR3 spans 16 amino acids. The DNA of the CDR3 is TGTGCCAGAAGTTGTAATCCGCTAGCGGGAGGCAATGAGCAGTTCTTC. It specifies CARSCNPLAGGNEQFF.

On this clonotype: The junction does not match germline at one end; this may be a read error. This chain joins TRBV11-2 and TRBJ2-3, with D tentatively TRBD1 or TRBD2 (5 bases each). Germline-derived CDR1 and CDR2 are SGHAT and FQNNGV. CDR3 length: 16 amino acids. CDR3 residues: CVSSPPTSGSTGTQYF. The CDR3 nucleotides are TGTGTCAGCAGCCCCCCGACCAGCGGCAGCACAGGTACCCAGTATTTT.

The rearrangement links TRBV5-6 to TRBJ2-7; D is unclear. This CDR3 comprises 14 residues. The V gene's germline CDR1 is SGHDT and CDR2 YYEEEE. Trimming pared 4 bases from V and 2 bases from J, leaving 13 bases between. The CDR3 here is CASSRSVVTYEQYF. Written as DNA, the CDR3 is TGTGCCAGCAGCCGAAGCGTGGTTACCTACGAGCAGTACTTC.

V and J are TRBV11-2 and TRBJ2-5; no definite D call. The CDR3 spans 13 residues. V was pared by 9 bases and J by 5 bases, with 16 bases between. Germline CDR1 is SGHAT and CDR2 is FQNNGV. CDR3 residues: CASHKGSGETQYF. CDR3 DNA sequence: TGTGCCAGTCATAAGGGATCTGGTGAGACCCAGTACTTC.

As for this clonotype: The CDR3 does not close with the conserved phenylalanine or tryptophan, likely indicating a read error. The rearrangement uses TRBV29-1 and TRBJ2-1; 11 bases agree with TRBD1. The CDR3 consists of 14 residues. Per the germline V gene, CDR1 is SQVTM and CDR2 is ANQGSEA. The trim removed 6 bases at V and 8 bases at J, leaving 9 bases unmatched. CDR3: CSVLPGQGVYEQFL. DNA for the CDR3: TGCAGCGTATTGCCGGGACAGGGGGTGTATGAGCAGTTCTTA.

As to this clonotype: Germline and junction disagree at one end, which may indicate a read error. The chain recombines TRBV4-2 with TRBJ2-3; unclear D gene. This CDR3 comprises 15 residues. CDR1 and CDR2 (germline): LGHNA, YNFKEQ. The CDR3: CTSSQAPQTTDTQYF. In nucleotides, the CDR3 is TGTACCAGCAGCCAAGCCCCCCAGACCACAGATACGCAGTATTTC.

A note on this clonotype: Germline is not matched at one junction end, which may reflect a read error. The chain links TRBV4-1 to TRBJ2-2, with D perhaps TRBD2 (5 bases). The CDR3 contains 16 residues. Germline CDR1 is MGHRA and CDR2 is YSYEKL. Here the CDR3 DNA reads TGTGCCAGCAGTCCAGAAGAGGGTCTCGACACCGGGGAGCTGATTTTT. Amino acid sequence: CASSPEEGLDTGELIF.

This rearrangement joins TRBV6-6 to TRBJ1-1, with D unclear. The CDR3 consists of 11 residues. Germline assignment: CDR1 MNHNY and CDR2 SVGAGI (reference sequence). Trimming stripped 5 bases from V and 12 bases from J, with 13 bases between. This CDR3 reads CASSQNTDPFF. The CDR3 DNA reads as TGTGCCAGCAGTCAAAACACCGATCCTTTCTTT.

A word on this clonotype: An end of the junction does not agree with germline; a read error may underlie this. The chain's CDR3 is CASSLEVGDEELLF. The CDR3 DNA reads TGTGCCAGCAGCTTAGAGGTTGGGGACGAAGAACTGCTCTTT. J is TRBJ1-4 and V is TRBV11-2, with TRBD1 as a possible D gene (5 bases). The CDR3 has 14 amino acids. The germline V gene has CDR1 SGHAT and CDR2 FQNNGV.

This clonotype has more than one count but fewer than ten. Its ends do not fully match the called genes, so a read error is possible. This rearrangement joins TRBV12-3 or TRBV12-4 to TRBJ2-7; 9 nucleotides line up with TRBD2. This CDR3 has 14 amino acids. CDR3 sequence reads: CASSFSGSSYEHYF. CDR3 nucleotide sequence: TGTGCCAGCAGCTTTAGCGGGAGCTCCTACGAGCACTACTTC.

Judged by abundance, this clonotype is medium-sized. The genes are TRBV11-2 and TRBJ2-5, with TRBD2 matching 15 bases. The length of the CDR3 is 18 residues. Germline CDR1 and CDR2: SGHAT and FQNNGV. The J segment lost 5 bases and the V segment lost 1 base, leaving 8 bases of the junction unmatched. The CDR3 sequence: CASSLGPPGLAGGETQYF. CDR3 DNA sequence: TGTGCCAGCAGCTTAGGACCGCCGGGACTAGCGGGAGGTGAGACCCAGTACTTC. The whole variable domain, filled in from reference TRBV11-2 and TRBJ2-5, reads EAGVAQSPRYKIIEKRQSVAFWCNPISGHATLYWYQQILGQGPKLLIQFQNNGVVDDSQLPKDRFSAERLKGVDSTLKIQPAKLEDSAVYLCASSLGPPGLAGGETQYFGPGTRLLVL.

This clonotype was detected ten times or more. The CDR3: CASRDRVNYGYTF. Here the CDR3 DNA reads TGTGCCAGCAGGGACAGGGTGAACTATGGCTACACCTTC. V usage is TRBV6-5 and J usage is TRBJ1-2; 8 positions agree with TRBD1. V was pared by 6 bases and J by 2 bases, with 2 bases of the junction left unmatched. The V gene's germline CDR1 is MNHEY and CDR2 SVGAGI. This CDR3 has 13 amino acids.

This clonotype was detected many times. This chain uses TRBV10-3 with TRBJ2-7, with 8 positions matching TRBD2. The CDR3 extends over 16 amino acids. V dropped 0 bases and J dropped 5; count of bases not matched to a gene: 9. CDR1 is ENHRY and CDR2 is SYGVKD in the germline V gene. The CDR3 region has the DNA TGTGCCATCAGTGAGTCTCTTGCGGGAGGAAGGAACGAGCAGTACTTC. Translation gives CAISESLAGGRNEQYF.

Worth noting for this clonotype: Germline is not matched at one junction end, which may reflect a read error. CDR3 protein: CNASTSGRISYNEQFF. Written as DNA, the CDR3 is TGCAATGCTTCGACTAGCGGGAGAATCAGCTACAATGAGCAGTTCTTC. This rearrangement joins TRBV20-1 to TRBJ2-1; TRBD2 matches 12 bases. This CDR3 has 16 amino acids. Germline V gene data show CDR1 as DFQATT and CDR2 as SNEGSKA (reference sequence).

Details on this clonotype: Likely a read error: the CDR3 ends without its conserved phenylalanine or tryptophan. This chain uses TRBV12-3 or TRBV12-4 with TRBJ2-1, with D tentatively TRBD2 (5 bases). The V gene lost 7 bases and the J gene lost 3 bases, with 16 bases spanning the gap. The CDR3 sequence is 15 residues long. DNA for the CDR3: TGTGCCAGCACTCGTGCCCGGGGAGACTACAATGAGCAGTTCTCC. It specifies CASTRARGDYNEQFS.

This clonotype was observed many times. The chain is built from TRBV6-1 and TRBJ2-3, with 7 positions matching TRBD2. V gave up 8 bases and J gave up 0 bases; unmatched junction bases: 17. This CDR3 comprises 18 residues. The germline V gene has CDR1 MNHNS and CDR2 SASEGT. Written as DNA, the CDR3 is TGTGCCAGCTCGTTTGACATCCGGGAGGTGCGCAGCACAGATACGCAGTATTTT. Translated, it gives CASSFDIREVRSTDTQYF.

The chain joins TRBV6-1 to TRBJ2-2; possible D gene TRBD2, 6 bases. From germline, CDR1 is MNHNS and CDR2 SASEGT. This CDR3 has 14 residues. Trimming cost V 10 bases and J 5 bases, with 17 bases left between them. CDR3 sequence (DNA): TGTGCCACTGGGGGGAGGTTGGATACCGGGGAGCTGTTTTTT. It is translated as CATGGRLDTGELFF.